This is a list of T cell receptor beta chains from one sample in a study of T-cell memory formation after mild COVID-19. One entry per CDR3 protein results from TCRdb running MiXCR on the 5' RACE reads. The data show hundreds of thousands of distinct CDR3 sequences, with more than 20% seen just once and 13% held by the top ten. What was sequenced was PBMCs or a T cell subset sorted from them (not recorded which). These receptors came from an adult woman who had mild COVID-19 (a few samples of this study predate the infection). Cell type and time point are not known. CDR3s include the opening cysteine and the closing phenylalanine or tryptophan. The D gene is left open where the match is weak. Some rows have no size entry. The others give once, few or many, or a class for an expanded clone.

cdr3_length	d_call	v_call	clone_size	j_call	cdr3_nt	cdr3_aa
15	NA	TRBV20-1	NA	TRBJ2-7	TGCAGTGCTAGAGACCGAGCGGTGATGGACTACGAGCAGTACTTC	CSARDRAVMDYEQYF
13	NA	TRBV3-1	few	TRBJ2-3	TGTGCCAGCGGGCGGCCTAGCACAGATACGCAGTATTTT	CASGRPSTDTQYF
19	NA	TRBV7-9	few	TRBJ2-7	TGTGCCAGCAGCCCCCCCCGGGACCTACTAAACAAGGGGGCCTACGAGCAGTACTTC	CASSPPRDLLNKGAYEQYF
13	NA	TRBV7-9	many	TRBJ1-5	TGTGCCAGCTCACCGGGTGGCAATCAGCCCCAGCATTTT	CASSPGGNQPQHF
15	TRBD1	TRBV15	few	TRBJ2-2	TGTGCCACCACACAGGGACAGGGGAAACCCGGGGAGCTGTTTTTT	CATTQGQGKPGELFF
15	NA	TRBV13	NA	TRBJ2-2	TGTGCCAGCAGCTTCCAGTCGTGGGACGCCGGGGAGCTGTTTTTT	CASSFQSWDAGELFF
12	NA	TRBV25-1	NA	TRBJ1-6	TGTGCCAGCAGTGAACTAAGTTCACCCCTCCACTTT	CASSELSSPLHF
14	NA	TRBV5-6	few	TRBJ2-5	TGTGCCAGCAGCTTGGACAGGGTTTCGGAGACCCAGTACTTC	CASSLDRVSETQYF
17	TRBD1	TRBV5-1	NA	TRBJ1-5	TGCGCCAGCAGCTTGGGTCCCCAGGGGGGAGGCAATCAGCCCCAGCATTTT	CASSLGPQGGGNQPQHF
15	TRBD1	TRBV7-2	NA	TRBJ2-3	TGTGCCAGCAGCCCGCCGGGACAGTTCACAGATACGCAGTATTTT	CASSPPGQFTDTQYF
14	NA	TRBV4-2	few	TRBJ2-5	TGTGCCAGCAGTCGCTCAGGATCGGGGGAGACCCAGTACTTC	CASSRSGSGETQYF